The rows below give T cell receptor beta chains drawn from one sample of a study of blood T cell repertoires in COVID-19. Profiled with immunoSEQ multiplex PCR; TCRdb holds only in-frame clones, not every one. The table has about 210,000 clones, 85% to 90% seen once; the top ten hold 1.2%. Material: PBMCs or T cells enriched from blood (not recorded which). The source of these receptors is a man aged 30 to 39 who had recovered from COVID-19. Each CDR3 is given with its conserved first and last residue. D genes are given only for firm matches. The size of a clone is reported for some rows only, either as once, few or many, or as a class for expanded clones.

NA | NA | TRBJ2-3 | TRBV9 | CASSAYRVQTDTQYF | TGTGCCAGCAGCGCGTACAGGGTACAGACAGATACGCAGTATTTT
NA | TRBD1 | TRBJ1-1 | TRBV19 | CASSFGQGFNTEAFF | TGTGCCAGTAGTTTCGGACAGGGATTCAACACTGAAGCTTTCTTT
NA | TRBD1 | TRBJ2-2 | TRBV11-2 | CASSLGRTGAGELFF | TGTGCCAGCAGCTTAGGCCGTACAGGGGCCGGGGAGCTGTTTTTT
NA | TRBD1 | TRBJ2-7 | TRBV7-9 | CASSDRGYEQYF | TGTGCCAGCAGTGACAGGGGATACGAGCAGTACTTC
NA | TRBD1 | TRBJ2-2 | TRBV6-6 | CASRSRDRPTGELFF | TGTGCCAGCAGGTCCCGGGACAGACCCACCGGGGAGCTGTTTTTT
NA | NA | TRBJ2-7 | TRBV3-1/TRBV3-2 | CASSPSSPSYEQYF | TGTGCCAGCAGCCCCAGTTCCCCCTCCTACGAGCAGTACTTC
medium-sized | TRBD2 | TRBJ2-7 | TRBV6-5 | CASSYISSGRGEQYF | TGTGCCAGCAGTTACATTTCTAGCGGGAGGGGCGAGCAGTACTTC
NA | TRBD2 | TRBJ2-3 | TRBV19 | CASTATSGGTDTQYF | TGTGCCAGTACCGCGACCAGCGGGGGGACAGATACGCAGTATTTT
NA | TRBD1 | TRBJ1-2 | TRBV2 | CASSETGGFPYGYTF | TGTGCCAGCAGTGAGACAGGGGGCTTTCCCTATGGCTACACCTTC
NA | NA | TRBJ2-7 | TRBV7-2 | CASSRGYGSYEQYF | TGTGCCAGCAGCAGGGGATACGGGTCCTACGAGCAGTACTTC
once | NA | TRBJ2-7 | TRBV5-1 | CASSLAPGGTYEQYF | TGCGCCAGCAGCTTGGCTCCAGGGGGGACCTACGAGCAGTACTTC
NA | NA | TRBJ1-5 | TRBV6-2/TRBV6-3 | CASSLGQKNQPQHF | TGTGCCAGCAGTTTAGGACAGAAAAATCAGCCCCAGCATTTT
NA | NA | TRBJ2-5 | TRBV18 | CASSPPSHRAEETQYF | TGTGCCAGCTCACCACCATCCCATCGAGCGGAAGAGACCCAGTACTTC
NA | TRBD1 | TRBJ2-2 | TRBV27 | CASSLSGQRNTGELFF | TGTGCCAGCAGTTTATCGGGACAGAGGAACACCGGGGAGCTGTTTTTT
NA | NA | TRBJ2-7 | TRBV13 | CASSPRSSYEQYF | TGTGCCAGCAGCCCAAGGAGCTCCTACGAGCAGTACTTC
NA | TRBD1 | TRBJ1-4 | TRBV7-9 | CASSRHRDRGRANEKLFF | TGTGCCAGCAGCCGGCACCGGGACAGGGGGCGTGCTAATGAAAAACTGTTTTTT
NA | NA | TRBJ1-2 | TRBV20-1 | CSARLGTSDTF | TGCAGTGCTAGACTCGGGACATCCGACACCTTC
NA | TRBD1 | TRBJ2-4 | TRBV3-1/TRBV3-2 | CASSLPTGDGKNIQYF | TGTGCCAGCAGCTTACCGACAGGGGACGGAAAAAACATTCAGTACTTC
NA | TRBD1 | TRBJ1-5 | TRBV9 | CASSPQGTDNQPQHF | TGTGCCAGCAGCCCCCAGGGGACAGACAATCAGCCCCAGCATTTT
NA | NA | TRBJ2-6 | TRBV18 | CASSPLYDSSGSGANVLTF | TGTGCCAGCTCACCATTATATGACAGTTCCGGATCTGGGGCCAACGTCCTGACTTTC